This T cell receptor beta chain comes out of a study of human versus mouse CDR3 diversity and MHC coevolution. General study findings and limits: By iCHAO1, human TCR beta clonotypes numbered about 1.6 million, the most. Among all groups, most of the three human donors showed least clonal inequality.

In the case of this clone: Its cognate antigen is unknown.

Naive CD4 T cells were sorted as CD45RO-negative, CD62L-positive. This CDR3 is 15 amino acids long. From germline, CDR1 is SGHKS and CDR2 YYEKEE (reference sequence). V gave up 1 base and J gave up 1 base, with 11 bases separating them. The assay was immunoSEQ multiplex PCR, and TCRdb's table has in-frame clones only and misses some. The data show tens of thousands of clones, 93% seen once. The sequencing input was naive CD4+ T cells from blood. Subset defined: CD45RO-negative CD62L-positive naive CD4 T cells. V gene TRBV5-5 combines with J gene TRBJ1-2; perhaps TRBD1 as D (6 bases). This TCR was sampled from a person aged 25-75 years in good health. CDR3 sequence reads: CASSLQQGVNYGYTF. The CDR3 DNA reads TGTGCCAGCAGCTTGCAACAGGGAGTTAACTATGGCTACACCTTC.